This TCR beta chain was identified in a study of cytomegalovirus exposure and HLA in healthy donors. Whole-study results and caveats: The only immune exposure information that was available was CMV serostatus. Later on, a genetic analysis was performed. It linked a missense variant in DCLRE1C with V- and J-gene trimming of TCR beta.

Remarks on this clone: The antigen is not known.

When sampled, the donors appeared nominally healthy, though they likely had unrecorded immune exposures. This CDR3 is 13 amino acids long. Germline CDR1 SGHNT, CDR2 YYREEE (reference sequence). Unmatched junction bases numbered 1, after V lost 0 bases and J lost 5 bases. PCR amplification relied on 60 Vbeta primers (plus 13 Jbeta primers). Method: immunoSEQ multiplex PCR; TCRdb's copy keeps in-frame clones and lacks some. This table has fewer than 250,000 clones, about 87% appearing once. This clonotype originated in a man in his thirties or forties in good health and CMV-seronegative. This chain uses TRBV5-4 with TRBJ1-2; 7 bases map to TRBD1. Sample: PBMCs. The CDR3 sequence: CASSLGDSYGYTF. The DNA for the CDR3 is TGTGCCAGCAGCTTGGGGGACAGTTATGGCTACACCTTC.